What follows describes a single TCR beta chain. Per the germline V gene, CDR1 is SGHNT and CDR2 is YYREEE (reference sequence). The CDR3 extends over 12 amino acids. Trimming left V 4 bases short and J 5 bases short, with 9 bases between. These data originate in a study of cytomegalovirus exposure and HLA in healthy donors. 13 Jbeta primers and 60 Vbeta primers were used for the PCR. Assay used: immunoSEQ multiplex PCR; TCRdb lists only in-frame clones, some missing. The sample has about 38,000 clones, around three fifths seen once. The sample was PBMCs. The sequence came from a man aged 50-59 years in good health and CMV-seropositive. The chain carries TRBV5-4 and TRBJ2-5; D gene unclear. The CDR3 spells CASSLPSETQYF. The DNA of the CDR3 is TGTGCCAGCAGCCTTCCTAGTGAGACCCAGTACTTC.